Below, one T cell receptor beta chain is given with its context. Its antigen is currently unknown. The authors carried out high-throughput sequencing of TCR beta. They applied it to CD8+ and CD4+ T cells obtained from blood. TEMRA cells were FACS-enriched, unlike CD8+ and CD4+ T cells, which were negatively isolated. The data stem from a study of CD8 T cells in Susac syndrome. RNA, at roughly 0.45 to 1 ug, was reverse transcribed with random hexamers. Amplification of TCR beta CDR3 used immunoSEQ multiplex PCR across 54 Vbeta and 13 Jbeta. TCRdb processed the immunoSEQ multiplex PCR reads anew with MiXCR; each CDR3 protein has one entry. The data show about 200,000 distinct CDR3 sequences, around 95% seen once. Trimming stripped 4 bases from V and 7 bases from J, with 17 bases between. The germline V gene encodes CDR1 MGHDK and CDR2 SYGVNS. The CDR3 runs to 15 residues. Findings of the study overall: The TCR sequencing and HLA analysis in the study involved a relatively small number of individuals, as the study acknowledged.

This sequence originates from a human donor in good health. V is TRBV25-1 and J is TRBJ1-5, with D possibly TRBD1 on 6 matching bases. The sequenced sample was CD4+ T cells from PBMCs. The CDR3 region has the DNA TGTGCCAGCAGTGCGCGACCCAGGGGCCGCCAGCCCCAGCATTTT. This gives the protein CASSARPRGRQPQHF.